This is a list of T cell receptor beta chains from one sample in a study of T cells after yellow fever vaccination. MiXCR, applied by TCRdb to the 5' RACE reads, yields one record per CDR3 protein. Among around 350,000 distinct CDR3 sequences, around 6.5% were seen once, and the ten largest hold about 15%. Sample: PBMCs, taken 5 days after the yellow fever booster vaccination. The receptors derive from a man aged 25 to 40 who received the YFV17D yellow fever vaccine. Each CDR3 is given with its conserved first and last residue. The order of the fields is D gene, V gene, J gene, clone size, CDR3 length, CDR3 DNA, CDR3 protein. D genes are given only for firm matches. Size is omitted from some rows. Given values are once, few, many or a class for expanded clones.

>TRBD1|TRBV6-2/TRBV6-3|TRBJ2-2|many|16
TGTGCCAGCAGGAAAGCCGGGACAGCGAACACCGGGGAGCTGTTTTTT
CASRKAGTANTGELFF
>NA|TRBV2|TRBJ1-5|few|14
TGTGCCAGCAATCGGGACCTTAGCAATCAGCCCCAGCATTTT
CASNRDLSNQPQHF
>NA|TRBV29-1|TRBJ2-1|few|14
TGCAGCGTTGAAAGCTCCTCCCGAGACAATGAGCAGTTCTTC
CSVESSSRDNEQFF
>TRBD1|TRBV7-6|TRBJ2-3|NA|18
TGTGCCAGCAGCTTAGAAAAACGCCGACAGGGGCACACAGATACGCAGTATTTT
CASSLEKRRQGHTDTQYF
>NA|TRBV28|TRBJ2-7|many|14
TGTGCCAGCAGTTTGCAGGGGTTGAGGATCGAGCAGTACTTC
CASSLQGLRIEQYF
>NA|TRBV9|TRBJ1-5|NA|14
TGTGCCAGCAGCAAAGGGGGAGGAAATCAGCCCCAGCATTTT
CASSKGGGNQPQHF
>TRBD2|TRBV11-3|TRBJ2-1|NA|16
TGTGCCAGCAGCCCCTCTGGGGGGAGGGCTTACAATGAGCAGTTCTTC
CASSPSGGRAYNEQFF
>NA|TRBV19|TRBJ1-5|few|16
TGTGCCAGTAGTATTTTCTGGGATACTGGCAATCAGCCCCAGCATTTT
CASSIFWDTGNQPQHF
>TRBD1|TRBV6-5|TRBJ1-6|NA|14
TGTGCCAGCACAACCACAGGGGCAAATTCACCCCTCCACTTT
CASTTTGANSPLHF
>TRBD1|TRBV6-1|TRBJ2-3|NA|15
TGTGCCAGCAGTGAGCCTGGCAGGGGGCGTGATACGCAGTATTTT
CASSEPGRGRDTQYF
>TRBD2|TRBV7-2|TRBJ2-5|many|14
TGTGCCAGCAGCTTACAAGCGGGACAAGAGACCCAGTACTTC
CASSLQAGQETQYF
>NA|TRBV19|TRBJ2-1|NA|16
TGTGCCAGTAGGCCTGGGGGTAGCCGATACTACAATGAGCAGTTCTTC
CASRPGGSRYYNEQFF
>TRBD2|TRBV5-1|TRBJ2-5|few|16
TGCGCCAGCAGCTCAGGTCGGGCGGGAGGCGGAGAGACCCAGTACTTC
CASSSGRAGGGETQYF
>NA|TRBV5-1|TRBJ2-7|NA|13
TGCGCCAGCAGCTTGGACTGGCTATACGAGCAGTACTTC
CASSLDWLYEQYF